The next 5 T cell receptor beta chains were all read from a single sample in a study of T cell clonotyping in hematopoietic cell transplantation. The table came from immunoSEQ multiplex PCR; TCRdb's copy has only in-frame clones and leaves some out. Altogether 29,000 or so clones are present, approximately 90% being singletons, with the ten largest covering around 11%. Here the sequenced sample was PBMCs, taken 100 days after allogeneic stem cell transplant. These receptors came from a female patient between 50 and 59 years old who had an allogeneic stem cell transplant from a related donor, so the T cells may come from the graft donor. Some clones in this sample may be carry-over from other donors' samples.

The genes are TRBV25-1 and TRBJ2-7, with D perhaps TRBD1 or TRBD2 (5 bases each). The germline V gene encodes CDR1 MGHDK and CDR2 SYGVNS. The CDR3 runs to 14 residues. Trimming stripped 10 bases from V and 2 bases from J, with 18 bases between. The CDR3 DNA reads TGTGCCACCGAACCGGGGCAGCTACCCTACGAGCAGTACTTC. Translating it yields CATEPGQLPYEQYF.

V and J are TRBV14 and TRBJ2-3; D gene unclear. The CDR3 has 16 amino acids. The germline CDR1 and CDR2 sequences are SGHDN and FVKESK. V was pared by 1 base and J by 1 base, with 12 bases between. CDR3 residues: CASSQVWNRGTDTQYF. In DNA form, the CDR3 reads TGTGCCAGCAGCCAAGTATGGAACCGAGGCACAGATACGCAGTATTTT. The entire variable domain, with the rest obtained from reference TRBV14 and TRBJ2-3, is as follows: EAGVTQFPSHSVIEKGQTVTLRCDPISGHDNLYWYRRVMGKEIKFLLHFVKESKQDESGMPNNRFLAERTGGTYSTLKVQPAELEDSGVYFCASSQVWNRGTDTQYFGPGTRLTVL.

The CDR3 loop reads CASADGVRVNTEAFF. The CDR3 DNA reads TGTGCCAGCGCCGATGGCGTCAGGGTGAACACTGAAGCTTTCTTT. V usage is TRBV7-8 and J usage is TRBJ1-1; D is possibly TRBD1 (5 bases). V dropped 8 bases and J dropped 0 bases, with 16 bases sitting between them. The CDR3 covers 15 residues. Germline V gives CDR1 SGHVS, CDR2 FQNEAQ.

The genes are TRBV21-1 and TRBJ2-7. TRBV21-1 is a pseudogene locus. The CDR3 is made up of 14 amino acids. The CDR3: CASSSQRKGYEQYF. The CDR3 bases are TGTGCCAGCAGCTCTCAAAGAAAGGGCTACGAGCAGTACTTC.

The chain uses TRBV5-1 and TRBJ2-1; D remains ambiguous. Deletions cut 2 bases from V and 6 bases from J, with 12 bases between. The CDR3 is 14 amino acids. From germline, CDR1 is SGHRS and CDR2 YFSETQ. CDR3 sequence: CASSFRSATNEQFF. CDR3 DNA sequence: TGCGCCAGCAGCTTCCGATCCGCCACCAATGAGCAGTTCTTC. Full variable domain (rest looked up from reference TRBV5-1 and TRBJ2-1): KAGVTQTPRYLIKTRGQQVTLSCSPISGHRSVSWYQQTPGQGLQFLFEYFSETQRNKGNFPGRFSGRQFSNSRSEMNVSTLELGDSALYLCASSFRSATNEQFFGPGTRLTVL.